Described below is a single T cell receptor beta chain sequence and its context. The sample is drawn from a study of blood T cell repertoires in COVID-19. Turning to the study itself: Specimens from acute and convalescent COVID-19 originated in the United States, Italy and Spain. PBMCs, B-cell-depleted T cells, or T cells were the source of the cDNA or gDNA that made up the material.

In the study's own analysis: Cell counts per sample came from amplifying reference gene primers. Sequencing used immunoSEQ multiplex PCR; TCRdb keeps in-frame clones, though not all of them. From that table come the V and J calls and clone size; the DNA was used to work out D and trimming. The sample records roughly 190,000 clones, 87% being singletons. V lost 6 bases to trimming and J lost 1 base, with 12 bases between them. Germline-derived CDR1 and CDR2 are SEHNR and FQNEAQ (reference sequence). The CDR3 has 14 residues. The genes are TRBV7-9 and TRBJ1-1; possibly TRBD1 for D (6 bases). The source material was peripheral blood. The sequence came from a man aged 60 to 69 with active or convalescent COVID-19. The CDR3 DNA sequence: TGTGCCAGCAGTCAGAAAGGGGGGAACACTGAAGCTTTCTTT. Protein product: CASSQKGGNTEAFF.